Shown below are 24 T cell receptor beta chains from a single sample sequenced in a study of T cells in Graves' hyperthyroidism and ophthalmopathy. The CDR3 regions of TCR beta were amplified from RNA transcripts. TCR CDR3 regions were first amplified by RT-PCR with HTBI primers. TCRdb reanalysed the multiplex PCR reads using MiXCR and keeps one entry per CDR3 protein. The sample contains a few hundred thousand distinct CDR3 sequences, less than 25% of which appear only once. Sequences were obtained from blood. The receptor set was obtained from a man aged 18 to 30 with Graves' hyperthyroidism.

This clonotype was recorded many times. This chain links TRBV6-2 or TRBV6-3 with TRBJ2-7, with D unresolved. Trimming removed 5 bases at V and 7 bases at J, with 15 bases between. This CDR3 has 13 residues. In germline, CDR1 is MNHEY, CDR2 SVGEGT. The CDR3: CASSMIPFGEQYF. Written as DNA, the CDR3 is TGTGCCAGCAGTATGATCCCCTTTGGAGAGCAGTACTTC.

The chain combines TRBV29-1 with TRBJ2-7; D perhaps matches TRBD1 (5 bases). This CDR3 is built from 14 residues. Germline CDR1 reads SQVTM; CDR2 reads ANQGSEA. With 6 bases removed from V and 0 bases from J, the gap between germline ends came to 15 bases. CDR3 DNA: TGCAGCGTAGTATACCCGACAGCCTCCTACGAGCAGTACTTC. Translated: CSVVYPTASYEQYF.

The V call is TRBV12-5, the J call TRBJ2-7; D may be TRBD2 (6 bases). Germline CDR1 and CDR2: LGHNT and FRNRAP. Trimming pared 2 bases from V and 6 bases from J, leaving 11 bases between. This CDR3 spans 13 amino acids. The CDR3 sequence is CASGLSREPEQYF. Here the CDR3 DNA reads TGTGCTAGTGGTTTGTCCCGGGAGCCCGAGCAGTACTTC.

This clonotype was seen at least ten times. This rearrangement joins TRBV6-5 to TRBJ1-1, with 10 positions matching TRBD1. The CDR3 contains 15 residues. Germline V CDR1 and CDR2: MNHEY, SVGAGI. V dropped 6 bases and J dropped 3; count of bases not matched to a gene: 7. The CDR3 DNA follows: TGTGCCAGCAGCTATAGACAGGGGGCCGACACTGAAGCTTTCTTT. As protein: CASSYRQGADTEAFF.

The table lists this clonotype with many counts. This rearrangement joins TRBV12-3 or TRBV12-4 to TRBJ1-3, with a tentative D call TRBD1 (5 bases). Trimming left V 6 bases short and J 4 bases short, with 19 bases between. The CDR3 is 16 residues long. The CDR3 DNA reads as TGTGCCAGCAGCCCCCGAATCAGGGAAATCGGAAACACCATATATTTT. Its translation is CASSPRIREIGNTIYF.

This clonotype has at least ten counts. The chain carries TRBV6-5 and TRBJ2-5, with D maybe TRBD1 (6 bases). In germline, CDR1 is MNHEY, CDR2 SVGAGI. V was cut by 8 bases and J by 4 bases, with 14 bases left in between. The CDR3 has 13 residues. The CDR3 protein is CASVTGLRETQYF. The CDR3 bases are TGTGCCAGCGTAACAGGGTTACGAGAGACCCAGTACTTC.

V gene TRBV20-1 combines with J gene TRBJ1-5; no firm D call. V was trimmed by 0 bases and J by 10 bases, leaving 22 bases between them. Germline loops: CDR1 DFQATT, CDR2 SNEGSKA (reference sequence). This CDR3 contains 16 residues. The chain's CDR3 is CSARDIRLGRESPQHF. Written as DNA, the CDR3 is TGCAGTGCTAGAGATATTAGATTGGGAAGAGAAAGCCCCCAGCATTTT.

This clonotype was seen a handful of times. The chain recombines TRBV11-2 with TRBJ2-7, with TRBD1 matching 9 bases. Losses at the gene ends were 3 bases for V and 1 base for J; bases not matched to a gene: 10. From germline, CDR1 is SGHAT and CDR2 FQNNGV. The length of the CDR3 is 17 residues. The DNA of the CDR3 is TGTGCCAGCAGCTTGGGACAGGGTGAAGACTATTCCTACGAGCAGTACTTC. Amino acids: CASSLGQGEDYSYEQYF.

This clonotype was picked up many times. The V gene is TRBV15, the J gene TRBJ1-3, with no clear D. Between the trimmed V and J ends, which lost 0 bases and 4 bases, there was a span of 13 bases. Germline assignment: CDR1 LNHNV and CDR2 YYDKDF (reference sequence). The CDR3 spans 16 residues. Written as DNA, the CDR3 is TGTGCCACCAGCAGAGATCTAGCAGCCGGAGGAAACACCATATATTTT. As protein: CATSRDLAAGGNTIYF.

This rearrangement joins TRBV30 to TRBJ1-3; D gene unclear. This CDR3 region has 14 residues. The V gene's germline CDR1 is GTSNPN and CDR2 SVGIG (reference sequence). Trimming stripped 3 bases from V and 0 bases from J, with 9 bases between. The CDR3 reads CAWRDGVSGNTIYF. CDR3 DNA sequence: TGTGCCTGGAGGGACGGGGTCTCTGGAAACACCATATATTTT.

This clonotype was seen ten or more times. V is TRBV7-8 and J is TRBJ2-5; 9 positions match TRBD1. The V segment lost 4 bases and the J segment 4 bases; nucleotides outside the gene matches: 7. The CDR3 spans 15 residues. Germline V gene data show CDR1 as SGHVS and CDR2 as FQNEAQ. In nucleotides, the CDR3 is TGTGCCAGCAGCTCCGGGACAGGGAAACGAGAGACCCAGTACTTC. Translating gives CASSSGTGKRETQYF.

The chain links TRBV11-2 to TRBJ2-5; possible D gene TRBD2, 7 bases. This CDR3 is built from 16 residues. V was cut by 6 bases and J by 4 bases, with 21 bases left in between. Germline lookup yields CDR1 SGHAT and CDR2 FQNNGV. CDR3 in amino acids: CASSYKGGVRAETQYF. Here the CDR3 DNA reads TGTGCCAGCAGTTATAAAGGGGGGGTTCGGGCAGAGACCCAGTACTTC.

V and J are TRBV5-1 and TRBJ2-7, with TRBD1 matching 9 bases. Trimming at V came to 4 bases and at J to 2 bases, leaving 7 bases not matched to a gene. The germline gives CDR1 SGHRS, CDR2 YFSETQ. This CDR3 comprises 15 residues. The CDR3 region is CASSLVRTGAYEQYF. The CDR3 bases are TGCGCCAGCAGCCTCGTCCGGACAGGGGCCTACGAGCAGTACTTC.

This clonotype was observed at least ten times. The chain employs TRBV12-3 or TRBV12-4 and TRBJ2-2; TRBD2 matches at 9 bases. CDR3 length equals 14 residues. J was trimmed by 4 bases and V by 5 bases; bases with no gene match: 2. CDR3 loop: CASSPTSGTGELFF. CDR3 coding DNA: TGTGCCAGCAGTCCGACTAGCGGCACCGGGGAGCTGTTTTTT.

This chain connects TRBV11-2 to TRBJ1-1; 7 bases are shared with TRBD1. V lost 1 base, J lost 8 bases, and 10 bases stayed unmatched. CDR1 SGHAT and CDR2 FQNNGV come from the germline V gene. The CDR3 loop spans 15 amino acids. The CDR3 DNA follows: TGTGCCAGCAGCTTAGTAGGTTTTAGGGACAGAGAAGCTTTCTTT. Translating gives CASSLVGFRDREAFF.

This clonotype turned up a few times. V and J are TRBV12-3 or TRBV12-4 and TRBJ1-2; TRBD1 is a possible D gene (6 bases). V was shortened by 7 bases and J by 3 bases, with 12 bases between the two germline ends. The CDR3 is 13 residues long. The CDR3 bases are TGTGCCAGCACCCCGCAGGGGTACTATGGCTACACCTTC. Translation: CASTPQGYYGYTF.

This clonotype was counted many times. The rearrangement joins TRBV12-3 or TRBV12-4 to TRBJ1-5; the D gene is possibly TRBD1 (6 bases). With 5 bases removed from V and 4 bases from J, the gap between germline ends came to 12 bases. The CDR3 is 14 residues long. CDR3 bases: TGTGCCAGCAGTCCAGACAGGAAAAATCAGCCCCAGCATTTT. Translation: CASSPDRKNQPQHF.

This clonotype was picked up a small number of times. The chain couples TRBV19 to TRBJ1-5, with D unclear. The CDR3 consists of 14 residues. Trimming took 5 bases from V and 1 from J, leaving 9 bases between them. The germline gives CDR1 LNHDA, CDR2 SQIVND (reference sequence). The CDR3 nucleotides are TGTGCCAGTAGTCCGGTAGCAAGCAATCAGCCCCAGCATTTT. Translating it yields CASSPVASNQPQHF.

About this clonotype: The CDR3 does not end in the conserved phenylalanine or tryptophan, so this is likely a read error. The V gene is TRBV12-3 or TRBV12-4, the J gene TRBJ1-1; the D is unclear. The CDR3 spans 13 residues. Trimming took off 5 bases at V and 4 bases at J, with 11 bases between the two ends. The CDR3 here is CASSPQLITEAFL. CDR3 nucleotides: TGTGCCAGCAGTCCCCAACTTATCACTGAAGCTTTCTTG.

J is TRBJ1-1 and V is TRBV18, with 9 bases aligning to TRBD1. The CDR3 is 14 residues long. Germline V gene sequence: CDR1 KGHSH, CDR2 LQKENI. The V segment lost 5 bases and the J segment 3 bases; nucleotides outside the gene matches: 4. The CDR3 DNA reads as TGTGCCAGCTCAGTGACAGGGGGTGACACTGAAGCTTTCTTT. Protein sequence: CASSVTGGDTEAFF. Full variable domain (rest looked up from reference TRBV18 and TRBJ1-1): NAGVMQNPRHLVRRRGQEARLRCSPMKGHSHVYWYRQLPEEGLKFMVYLQKENIIDESGMPKERFSAEFPKEGPSILRIQQVVRGDSAAYFCASSVTGGDTEAFFGQGTRLTVV.

This clonotype was observed at least ten times. The V call is TRBV15, the J call TRBJ1-1, with 8 bases aligning to TRBD1. This CDR3 is 13 amino acids long. V was pared by 8 bases and J by 1 base, with 3 bases of the junction left unmatched. Germline V gene lookup returns CDR1 LNHNV and CDR2 YYDKDF (reference sequence). The CDR3 here is CATRTGSNTEAFF. CDR3 in DNA: TGTGCCACCCGGACAGGGTCGAACACTGAAGCTTTCTTT.

This clonotype was picked up one time. This may be a read error: a much more frequent sequence differs by one nucleotide. The rearrangement joins TRBV24-1 to TRBJ1-2; D is undetermined. Germline-derived CDR1 and CDR2 are KGHDR and SFDVKD. V shed 2 bases and J shed 6 bases, with 6 bases lying between them. This CDR3 is 12 amino acids long. CDR3 in DNA: TGTGCCACCAGTGATTCGGGTCATGGCTACACCTTC. Amino acid sequence: CATSDSGHGYTF.

The rearrangement joins TRBV3-1 to TRBJ1-5, with 7 bases aligning to TRBD1. This CDR3 is 16 amino acids long. The V gene end was trimmed by 1 base and the J gene end by 3 bases; junction bases not matched to a gene: 6. Germline values: CDR1 LGHDT, CDR2 YNNKEL (reference sequence). CDR3 sequence: CASSQGAGTANQPQHF. As DNA, the CDR3 is TGTGCCAGCAGCCAAGGGGCCGGGACAGCCAATCAGCCCCAGCATTTT.

This chain connects TRBV12-3 or TRBV12-4 to TRBJ2-5; D is unresolved. V was pared by 4 bases and J by 9 bases, with 18 bases between. The CDR3 loop spans 14 amino acids. CDR3 sequence (DNA): TGTGCCAGCAGTTCTCGCGGTAGGACGACCCCCCAGTACTTC. This gives the protein CASSSRGRTTPQYF.